Listed below are T cell receptor beta chains from one sample, sequenced in a study of blood T cell repertoires in COVID-19. The table came from immunoSEQ multiplex PCR; TCRdb's copy has only in-frame clones and leaves some out. The sample lists roughly 120,000 clones; around 80% were seen once. Source material: peripheral blood. The receptors stem from a man over 45 with acute or convalescent COVID-19. Each CDR3 is given with its conserved first and last residue. D genes are given only for firm matches.

V	J	D	CDR3
TRBV5-4	TRBJ1-4	-	CASSLGRGEKLFF
TRBV6-7	TRBJ2-7	TRBD1	CASSKDRAYEQYF
TRBV10-3	TRBJ1-6	TRBD1	CASRGTGDSNAYNSPLHF
TRBV7-2	TRBJ2-3	TRBD2	CASRLSSGGGTDTQYF
TRBV5-5	TRBJ2-5	TRBD1	CASSFSRGKETQYF
TRBV20-1	TRBJ2-2	-	CSASNPNTGELFF
TRBV28	TRBJ2-1	-	CASSLTRDTYEQFF
TRBV24-1	TRBJ2-3	-	CATSDLQSSTDTQYF
TRBV9	TRBJ1-5	TRBD1	CASSVVRQGGNQPQHF
TRBV19	TRBJ1-1	TRBD1	CASSRPQGARTEAFF
TRBV19	TRBJ2-1	-	CASSISLEGYNEQFF
TRBV19	TRBJ2-1	-	CASSIDSHYSYNEQFF
TRBV30	TRBJ1-2	-	CAWSVSDTGGGYTF
TRBV5-6	TRBJ2-7	-	CASSFLSYEQYF
TRBV9	TRBJ2-7	TRBD1	CASSALTGIDEQYF
TRBV25-1	TRBJ2-2	-	CASSESGDTGELFF
TRBV10-3	TRBJ2-1	-	CAAEGGYNEQFF
TRBV20-1	TRBJ2-1	-	CSASDRPANEQFF
TRBV23-1	TRBJ1-6	-	CASRTPGHYNSPLHF
TRBV3-1/TRBV3-2	TRBJ2-1	-	CASSQGQGLGNEQFF
TRBV9	TRBJ2-5	-	CASSERGLETQYF
TRBV15	TRBJ2-7	-	CATSRDPGSPYEQYF
TRBV30	TRBJ1-2	TRBD1	CAWSASGQGGYTF
TRBV27	TRBJ2-2	-	CASSLILGPGELFF
TRBV12-5	TRBJ2-3	-	CASGLERGNTQYF
TRBV10-2	TRBJ2-2	-	CASSDLRRGTGELFF
TRBV18	TRBJ2-1	TRBD2	CASSLPGGNEQFF
TRBV24-1	TRBJ2-2	TRBD2	CATSDEGTSGNTGELFF